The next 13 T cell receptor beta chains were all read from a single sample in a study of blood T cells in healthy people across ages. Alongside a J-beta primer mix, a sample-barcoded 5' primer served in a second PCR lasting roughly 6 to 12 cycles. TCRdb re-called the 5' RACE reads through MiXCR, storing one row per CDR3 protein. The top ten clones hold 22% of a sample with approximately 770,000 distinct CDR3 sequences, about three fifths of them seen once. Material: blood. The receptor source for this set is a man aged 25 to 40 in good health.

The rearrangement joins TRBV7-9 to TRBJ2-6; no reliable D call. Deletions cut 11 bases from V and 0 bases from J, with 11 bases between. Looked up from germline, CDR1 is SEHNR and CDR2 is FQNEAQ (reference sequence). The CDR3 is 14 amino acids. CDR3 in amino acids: CAVKGSSGANVLTF. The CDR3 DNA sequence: TGTGCCGTAAAGGGCTCCTCTGGGGCCAACGTCCTGACTTTC.

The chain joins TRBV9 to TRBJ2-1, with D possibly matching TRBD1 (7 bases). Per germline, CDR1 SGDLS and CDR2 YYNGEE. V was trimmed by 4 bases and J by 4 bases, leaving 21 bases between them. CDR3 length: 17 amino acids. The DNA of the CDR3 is TGTGCCAGCAGCCCAGGGGGGTCGGGAGCACCGTACAATGAGCAGTTCTTC. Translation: CASSPGGSGAPYNEQFF.

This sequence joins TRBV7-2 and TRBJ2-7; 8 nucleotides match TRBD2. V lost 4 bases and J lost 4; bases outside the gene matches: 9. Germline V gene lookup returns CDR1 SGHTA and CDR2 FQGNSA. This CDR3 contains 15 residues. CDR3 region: CASSSRAGEGYEQYF. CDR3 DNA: TGTGCCAGCAGCTCGCGAGCGGGAGAGGGATACGAGCAGTACTTC.

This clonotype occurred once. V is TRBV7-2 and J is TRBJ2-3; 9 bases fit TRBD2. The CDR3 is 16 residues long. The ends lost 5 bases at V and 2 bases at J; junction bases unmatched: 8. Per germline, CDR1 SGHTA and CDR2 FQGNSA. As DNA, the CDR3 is TGTGCCAGCAGCCAGAGGGGCGGGGGGGACACAGATACGCAGTATTTT. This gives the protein CASSQRGGGDTDTQYF.

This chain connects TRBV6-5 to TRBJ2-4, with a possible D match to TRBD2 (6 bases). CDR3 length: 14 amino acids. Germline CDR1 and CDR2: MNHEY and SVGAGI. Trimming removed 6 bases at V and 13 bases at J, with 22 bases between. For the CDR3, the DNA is TGTGCCAGCAGGCCGGGAGCCGCTTCGAGTGAGCAGTACTTC. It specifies CASRPGAASSEQYF.

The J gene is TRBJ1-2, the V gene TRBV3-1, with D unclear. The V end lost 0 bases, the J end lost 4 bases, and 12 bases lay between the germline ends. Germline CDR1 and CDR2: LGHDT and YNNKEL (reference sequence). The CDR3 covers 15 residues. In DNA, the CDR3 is TGTGCCAGCAGCCAAGAGGCGATTACCCTCTATGGCTACACCTTC. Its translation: CASSQEAITLYGYTF.

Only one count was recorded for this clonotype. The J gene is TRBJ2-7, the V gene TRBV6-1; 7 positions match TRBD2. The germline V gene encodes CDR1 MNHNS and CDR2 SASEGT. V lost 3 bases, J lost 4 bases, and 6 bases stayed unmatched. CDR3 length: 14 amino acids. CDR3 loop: CASSETQGGYEQYF. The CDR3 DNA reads TGTGCCAGCAGTGAGACCCAGGGAGGGTACGAGCAGTACTTC.

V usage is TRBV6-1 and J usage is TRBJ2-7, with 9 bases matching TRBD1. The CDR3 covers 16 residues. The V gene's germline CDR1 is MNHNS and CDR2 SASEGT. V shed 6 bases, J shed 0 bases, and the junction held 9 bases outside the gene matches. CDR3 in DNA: TGTGCCAGCAGATTCCCCGGGACAGGGACCTCCTACGAGCAGTACTTC. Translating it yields CASRFPGTGTSYEQYF.

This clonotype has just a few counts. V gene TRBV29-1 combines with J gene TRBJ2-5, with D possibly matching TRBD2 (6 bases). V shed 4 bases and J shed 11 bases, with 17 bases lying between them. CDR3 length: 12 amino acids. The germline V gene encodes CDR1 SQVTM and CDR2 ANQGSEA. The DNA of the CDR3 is TGCAGCGTTGGGGCGGGGTCCAATGAGCAGTACTTC. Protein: CSVGAGSNEQYF.

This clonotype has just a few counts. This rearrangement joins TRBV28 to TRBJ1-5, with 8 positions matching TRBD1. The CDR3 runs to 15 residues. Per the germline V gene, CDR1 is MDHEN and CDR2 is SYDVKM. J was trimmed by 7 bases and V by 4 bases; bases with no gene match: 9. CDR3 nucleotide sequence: TGTGCCAGCAGTTGGAGGACAGGGACGGAGCAGCCCCAGCATTTT. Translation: CASSWRTGTEQPQHF.

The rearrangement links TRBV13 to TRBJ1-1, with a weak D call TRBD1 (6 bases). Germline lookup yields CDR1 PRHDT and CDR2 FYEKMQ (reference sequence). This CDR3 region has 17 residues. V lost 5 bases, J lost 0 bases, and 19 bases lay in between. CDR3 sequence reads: CASSLGGQGTMNTEAFF. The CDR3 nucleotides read TGTGCCAGCAGCCTCGGGGGGCAGGGGACGATGAACACTGAAGCTTTCTTT.

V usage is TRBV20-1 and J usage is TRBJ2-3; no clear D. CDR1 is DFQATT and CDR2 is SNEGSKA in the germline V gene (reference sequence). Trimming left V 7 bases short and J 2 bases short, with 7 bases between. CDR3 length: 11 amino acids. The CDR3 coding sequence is TGCAGTGTAGGGTCCACAGATACGCAGTATTTT. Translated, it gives CSVGSTDTQYF.

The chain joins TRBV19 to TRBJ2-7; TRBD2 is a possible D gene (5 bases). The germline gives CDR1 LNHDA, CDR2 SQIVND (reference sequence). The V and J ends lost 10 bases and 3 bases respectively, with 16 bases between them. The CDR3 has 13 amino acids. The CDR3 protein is CANVDGRDYEQYF. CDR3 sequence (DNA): TGTGCCAACGTAGATGGGAGAGACTACGAGCAGTACTTC.